This T cell receptor beta chain was recovered during a study of blood T cell repertoires in COVID-19. Study-level information: Samples came from the United States, Italy and Spain, spanning acute and convalescent COVID-19. Sample material is recorded as cDNA or gDNA derived from T cells, B-cell-depleted T cells, or PBMCs.

Clones were read by immunoSEQ multiplex PCR, and TCRdb kept only the in-frame ones, dropping some. The data contain tens of thousands of clones, around three quarters of them singletons. The CDR3 runs to 13 residues. V dropped 6 bases and J dropped 3 bases, with 11 bases sitting between them. This receptor was identified in a human donor in a cohort sampled during active COVID-19. The chain employs TRBV12-3 or TRBV12-4 and TRBJ2-5; D is possibly TRBD1 (6 bases). Sequenced material: peripheral blood. Here the CDR3 DNA reads TGTGCCAGCAGACCGGACAGCAAAGAGACCCAGTACTTC. As protein: CASRPDSKETQYF.